A single sample is the source of the 27 T cell receptor beta chains below, sequenced in a study of human T cells and chemical hapten exposure. The time point was: patch test 2, 6 weeks after DPC sensitization. Noted treatment: therapeutic diphenylcyclopropenone sensitization with weekly scalp DPC. TCRdb processed the RACE reads anew with MiXCR; each CDR3 protein has one entry. This sample has some 99,000 distinct CDR3 sequences, with 9% to 9.5% found just once. The starting material was whole blood, obtained in connection with sensitization to the hapten diphenylcyclopropenone (DPC). The source is a woman aged 40 to 50 with alopecia areata. Some clones in this sample may be carry-over from other donors' samples.

As regards this clonotype: The germline gene is not matched at one end of the junction; a read error may be the cause. The gene calls are TRBV5-1 and TRBJ1-1; D call uncertain. This CDR3 is built from 13 residues. CDR1 is SGHRS and CDR2 is YFSETQ in the germline V gene. The CDR3 spells CASRGTSNSEAFF. The DNA of the CDR3 is TGCGCCAGCAGAGGCACCTCGAACTCTGAAGCTTTCTTT.

This clonotype was observed at least ten times. The chain couples TRBV2 to TRBJ1-2; 7 bases match TRBD1. J gave up 8 bases and V 7 bases, and 19 bases lay outside the gene matches. CDR1 and CDR2 (germline): SNHLY, FYNNEI. The CDR3 contains 16 residues. CDR3 protein: CASISIQGRTLDGYTF. In DNA, the CDR3 is TGTGCCAGCATTTCAATACAGGGGCGTACTCTGGACGGCTACACCTTC.

This clonotype was counted many times. The chain carries TRBV7-2 and TRBJ1-2; D is perhaps TRBD1 (5 bases). This CDR3 has 13 residues. Trimming removed 5 bases at V and 2 bases at J, with 9 bases between. Germline lookup yields CDR1 SGHTA and CDR2 FQGNSA. DNA for the CDR3: TGTGCCAGCAGCCCCCAGGGAAACTATGGCTACACCTTC. Encoded protein: CASSPQGNYGYTF.

This clonotype was recorded many times. The chain combines TRBV5-1 with TRBJ2-7; D not certain. Germline V gene data show CDR1 as SGHRS and CDR2 as YFSETQ. This CDR3 region has 16 residues. V was pared by 0 bases and J by 0 bases, with 13 bases between. The CDR3 is CASSLEALLNSYEQYF. For the CDR3, the DNA is TGCGCCAGCAGCTTGGAGGCTCTATTAAACTCCTACGAGCAGTACTTC.

This clonotype has a count of ten or more. The chain employs TRBV6-6 and TRBJ1-3; D is possibly TRBD1 (5 bases). V was pared by 8 bases and J by 4 bases, with 12 bases between. The CDR3 runs 13 residues. Germline CDR1 reads MNHNY; CDR2 reads SVGAGI (reference sequence). Here the CDR3 DNA reads TGTGCCAGCCACGGGGGGTTAGGAAACACCATATATTTT. It translates to CASHGGLGNTIYF.

This clonotype was detected only a few times. This chain links TRBV7-9 with TRBJ2-7; 8 bases match TRBD1. Losses at the gene ends were 6 bases for V and 3 bases for J; bases not matched to a gene: 13. The CDR3 is made up of 16 amino acids. From germline, CDR1 is SEHNR and CDR2 FQNEAQ (reference sequence). The CDR3 DNA reads as TGTGCCAGCAGTCGACCCCGGACAGGGTTCGACTACGAGCAGTACTTC. Translating gives CASSRPRTGFDYEQYF. The entire variable domain, with the rest obtained from reference TRBV7-9 and TRBJ2-7, is as follows: DTGVSQNPRHKITKRGQNVTFRCDPISEHNRLYWYRQTLGQGPEFLTYFQNEAQLEKSRLLSDRFSAERPKGSFSTLEIQRTEQGDSAMYLCASSRPRTGFDYEQYFGPGTRLTVT.

This clonotype was counted at least ten times. The genes are TRBV19 and TRBJ2-2; 7 nucleotides line up with TRBD1. This CDR3 spans 15 amino acids. After removal of 5 bases from V and 5 bases from J, the junction contained 8 bases not matched to a gene. Germline V gives CDR1 LNHDA, CDR2 SQIVND (reference sequence). CDR3 sequence reads: CASSAPDRVTGELFF. For the CDR3, the DNA is TGTGCCAGTAGTGCGCCCGACAGGGTAACCGGGGAGCTGTTTTTT.

Comments on this clonotype: One end of the junction varies from germline; a read error may be responsible. The genes are TRBV7-7 and TRBJ2-5; weak D call: TRBD1 (5 bases). Per the germline V gene, CDR1 is SSHAT and CDR2 is FNYEAQ (reference sequence). The CDR3 runs to 13 residues. CDR3: CASSSSQGETQYF. As DNA, the CDR3 is TGTGCTAGCAGCTCATCCCAGGGAGAGACCCAGTACTTC.

This clonotype was observed many times. This sequence joins TRBV28 and TRBJ2-3; the D gene is possibly TRBD1 (7 bases). Between the trimmed V and J ends, which lost 5 bases and 1 base, there was a span of 19 bases. The CDR3 extends over 17 amino acids. Germline V gives CDR1 MDHEN, CDR2 SYDVKM. In DNA form, the CDR3 reads TGTGCCAGCAGTACCGTAAGACAGGGCGGGGGCACAGATACGCAGTATTTT. It codes for CASSTVRQGGGTDTQYF.

A word on this clonotype: A single base separates this from a much larger clone, so it may be a read error. The gene calls are TRBV20-1 and TRBJ2-5, with D maybe TRBD2 (6 bases). Germline V gives CDR1 DFQATT, CDR2 SNEGSKA (reference sequence). V lost 2 bases and J lost 3, with 10 bases in between. This CDR3 is 13 amino acids long. Here the CDR3 DNA reads TGCAGTGCTAGATGCGCGGGGAAAGAGACCCAGTACTTC. It encodes CSARCAGKETQYF.

CDR3 amino acids: CASSLGGKMGTEAFF. The CDR3 DNA follows: TGTGCCAGCAGCTTGGGGGGAAAAATGGGCACTGAAGCTTTCTTT. The J gene is TRBJ1-1, the V gene TRBV7-6; possibly TRBD1 for D (5 bases). In germline, CDR1 is SGHVS, CDR2 FNYEAQ. V was shortened by 3 bases and J by 4 bases, with 15 bases between the two germline ends. The length of the CDR3 is 15 residues.

Ten or more counts support this clonotype. The rearrangement joins TRBV7-6 to TRBJ2-3; D gene uncertain. Trimming took 3 bases from V and 5 from J, leaving 3 bases between them. Germline V gene data show CDR1 as SGHVS and CDR2 as FNYEAQ. This CDR3 is built from 11 residues. The CDR3 region has the DNA TGTGCCAGCAGCTTTAGAGATACGCAGTATTTT. This gives the protein CASSFRDTQYF. Full variable domain (remainder filled in from reference TRBV7-6 and TRBJ2-3): GAGVSQSPRYKVTKRGQDVALRCDPISGHVSLYWYRQALGQGPEFLTYFNYEAQQDKSGLPNDRFSAERPEGSISTLTIQRTEQRDSAMYRCASSFRDTQYFGPGTRLTVL.

On this clonotype itself: A much larger clonotype is one base distant, so this may be a read error. The genes are TRBV7-9 and TRBJ1-1; D is ambiguous. The V end was cut by 5 bases, the J end by 1 base, with 14 bases between. The CDR3 consists of 15 residues. From germline, CDR1 is SEHNR and CDR2 FQNEAQ (reference sequence). CDR3: CASSTPRAWNTEAFF. CDR3 bases: TGTGCCAGCAGCACCCCGAGGGCCTGGAACACTGAAGCTTTCTTT.

This clonotype has only a few counts. The rearrangement joins TRBV5-4 to TRBJ2-3; 11 bases fit TRBD1. Germline V gives CDR1 SGHNT, CDR2 YYREEE (reference sequence). V lost 1 base and J lost 6; bases outside the gene matches: 7. The CDR3 is made up of 16 amino acids. CDR3 in amino acids: CASSLRTGGVSDTQYF. DNA for the CDR3: TGTGCCAGCAGCTTGCGGACAGGGGGCGTCTCGGATACGCAGTATTTT. Based on the CDR3 plus reference TRBV5-4 and TRBJ2-3, the full variable domain is ETGVTQSPTHLIKTRGQQVTLRCSSQSGHNTVSWYQQALGQGPQFIFQYYREEENGRGNFPPRFSGLQFPNYSSELNVNALELDDSALYLCASSLRTGGVSDTQYFGPGTRLTVL.

The CDR3 region is CASSARGAFGNTIYF. The CDR3 bases are TGTGCCAGCAGCGCTAGGGGAGCCTTTGGAAACACCATATATTTT. The rearrangement uses TRBV9 and TRBJ1-3, with D possibly being TRBD1 (5 bases). The CDR3 is 15 residues long. Trimming pared 3 bases from V and 3 bases from J, leaving 13 bases between. Germline CDR1 reads SGDLS; CDR2 reads YYNGEE. Full variable domain (outside the CDR3, taken from reference TRBV9 and TRBJ1-3): DSGVTQTPKHLITATGQRVTLRCSPRSGDLSVYWYQQSLDQGLQFLIQYYNGEERAKGNILERFSAQQFPDLHSELNLSSLELGDSALYFCASSARGAFGNTIYFGEGSWLTVV.

This clonotype was seen a few times. The chain combines TRBV28 with TRBJ2-7, with D maybe TRBD2 (6 bases). Trimming removed 3 bases from V and 7 bases from J, with 19 bases in between. The germline V gene has CDR1 MDHEN and CDR2 SYDVKM. There are 15 residues in the CDR3. CDR3 region: CASSFPGTGVGEQYF. The CDR3 DNA sequence: TGTGCCAGCAGTTTCCCCGGGACGGGGGTCGGAGAGCAGTACTTC.

This clonotype was counted a few times. This chain connects TRBV6-2 or TRBV6-3 to TRBJ1-6; unclear D gene. The germline V gene has CDR1 MNHEY and CDR2 SVGEGT. V was clipped by 0 bases and J by 8 bases, with 2 bases between them. The CDR3 has 12 residues. CDR3 sequence reads: CASSYSYSPLHF. Written as DNA, the CDR3 is TGTGCCAGCAGTTACTCTTATTCACCCCTCCACTTT.

The CDR3 nucleotides read TGTGCCAGCTCACCACCGAACGGGGGCCCCGATACGCAGTATTTT. Protein: CASSPPNGGPDTQYF. The rearrangement links TRBV18 to TRBJ2-3; D is perhaps TRBD1 or TRBD2 (6 bases each). This CDR3 is built from 15 residues. Germline CDR1 and CDR2: KGHSH and LQKENI. V was trimmed by 0 bases and J by 6 bases, leaving 13 bases between them.

This clonotype showed up many times. The chain has TRBV6-5 and TRBJ2-3; TRBD2 aligns across 12 bases. The V gene end was trimmed by 7 bases and the J gene end by 4 bases; junction bases not matched to a gene: 15. The CDR3 extends over 18 amino acids. The germline V gene has CDR1 MNHEY and CDR2 SVGAGI. The CDR3 loop reads CASKRYRTSGAYSDTQYF. The CDR3 DNA reads TGTGCCAGCAAGAGATATAGGACTAGCGGGGCTTATTCAGATACGCAGTATTTT.

This clonotype has more than one count but fewer than ten. The chain carries TRBV11-2 and TRBJ1-1; a possible D gene is TRBD1 (5 bases). V gave up 5 bases and J gave up 4 bases, with 14 bases separating them. Germline V lookup: CDR1 SGHAT, CDR2 FQNNGV. The CDR3 spans 14 residues. The CDR3 loop is CASSGGSEGTEAFF. The CDR3, as DNA: TGTGCCAGCAGCGGGGGATCCGAGGGCACTGAAGCTTTCTTT. The whole variable domain, filled in from reference TRBV11-2 and TRBJ1-1, reads EAGVAQSPRYKIIEKRQSVAFWCNPISGHATLYWYQQILGQGPKLLIQFQNNGVVDDSQLPKDRFSAERLKGVDSTLKIQPAKLEDSAVYLCASSGGSEGTEAFFGQGTRLTVV.

At least ten counts were recorded for this clonotype. V usage is TRBV10-3 and J usage is TRBJ1-5; maybe TRBD1 (5 bases). CDR1 and CDR2 (germline): ENHRY, SYGVKD. The V end lost 9 bases, the J end lost 0 bases, and 6 bases lay between the germline ends. The CDR3 covers 12 residues. The CDR3 DNA is TGTGCCATAGGGGATAGCAATCAGCCCCAGCATTTT. Its translation: CAIGDSNQPQHF.

This clonotype came up many times. The V and J genes are TRBV20-1 and TRBJ2-6; either TRBD1 or TRBD2 may supply D (5 bases each). Germline V gives CDR1 DFQATT, CDR2 SNEGSKA (reference sequence). The length of the CDR3 is 17 residues. V gave up 1 base and J gave up 0 bases, with 13 bases separating them. The CDR3 loop reads CSARGVGGYSGANVLTF. The DNA for the CDR3 is TGCAGTGCTAGAGGGGTTGGGGGATACTCTGGGGCCAACGTCCTGACTTTC.

This clonotype occurred a few times. The chain recombines TRBV11-2 with TRBJ1-6, with 8 bases matching TRBD1. CDR3 length equals 15 residues. Trimming at V came to 5 bases and at J to 6 bases, leaving 6 bases not matched to a gene. Germline CDR1 is SGHAT and CDR2 is FQNNGV. CDR3 DNA sequence: TGTGCCAGCAGCCTAGGGACAGGCCTTAATTCACCCCTCCACTTT. As protein: CASSLGTGLNSPLHF.

This clonotype was counted ten times or more. The chain combines TRBV28 with TRBJ1-1; D unresolved. From germline, CDR1 is MDHEN and CDR2 SYDVKM. Deletions cut 8 bases from V and 3 bases from J, with 19 bases between. The CDR3 sequence is 15 residues long. CDR3 sequence: CASGSAPPAYTEAFF. The CDR3 bases are TGTGCCAGCGGATCGGCCCCCCCGGCCTACACTGAAGCTTTCTTT.

This clonotype was detected only a few times. CDR3 DNA sequence: TGTGCCAGCAGCTCCACCTCCTTAAACATTCAGTACTTC. It yields the protein CASSSTSLNIQYF. The chain carries TRBV11-2 and TRBJ2-4; D unclear. CDR1 is SGHAT, CDR2 FQNNGV, per germline. The V and J ends lost 4 bases and 6 bases respectively, with 10 bases between them. The CDR3 runs 13 residues.

This clonotype was seen a few times. This chain uses TRBV6-6 with TRBJ2-7; D possibly uses TRBD1 or TRBD2 (7 bases each). The CDR3 is 16 residues long. V was cut by 2 bases and J by 1 base, with 15 bases left in between. Germline CDR1 MNHNY, CDR2 SVGAGI (reference sequence). The CDR3: CASSYGYRGGSYEQYF. CDR3 nucleotide sequence: TGTGCCAGCAGTTACGGTTACAGGGGAGGGTCCTACGAGCAGTACTTC.

The gene calls are TRBV19 and TRBJ1-2; D call uncertain. From germline, CDR1 is LNHDA and CDR2 SQIVND (reference sequence). This CDR3 contains 13 residues. The germline V and J ends were trimmed by 10 bases and 0 bases, with 12 bases remaining between them. The CDR3 region has the DNA TGTGCCACCCGGACTGTTTCTAACTATGGCTACACCTTC. It yields the protein CATRTVSNYGYTF.